The present T cell receptor beta chain was sequenced within a study of shared clonotypes between healthy human individuals. The CDR3 consists of 15 residues. Germline-derived CDR1 and CDR2 are KGHSH and LQKENI. Trimming took 3 bases from V and 3 from J; bases not matched to a gene: 2. Only in-frame clones appear in the TCRdb table, and some are missing; sequencing was by immunoSEQ multiplex PCR. The sample has millions of clones; 93% are singletons. The chain combines TRBV18 with TRBJ2-6, with TRBD1 matching 7 bases. The origin of this receptor is a man younger than 35 in good health. Some clones in this sample may be carry-over from other donors' samples. Sequencing input: naive CD4+ T cells from PBMCs. Subset defined: CD45RA+ positively selected. The CDR3 spells CASSPNRGGANVLTF. CDR3 nucleotide sequence: TGTGCCAGCTCACCGAACAGGGGTGGGGCCAACGTCCTGACTTTC.